What follows are 4 T cell receptor beta chains derived from one specimen sequenced in a study of cytotoxic CD8 clonotypes in ibrutinib-treated CLL. Some clones are missing from TCRdb's copy, which holds only in-frame ones; the method was immunoSEQ multiplex PCR. The sample records 250,000 to 350,000 clones, around 76% being singletons. The sample consisted of PBMCs, taken at disease progression, from a patient treated with ibrutinib. The receptor set was obtained from a human donor with chronic lymphocytic leukemia.

The chain has TRBV7-2 and TRBJ2-3; D call uncertain. Germline CDR1 and CDR2: SGHTA and FQGNSA. Trimming took off 2 bases at V and 0 bases at J, with 3 bases between the two ends. The CDR3 has 13 residues. The CDR3 spells CASSLSSTDTQYF. The CDR3 nucleotides read TGTGCCAGCAGCTTATCAAGCACAGATACGCAGTATTTT.

CDR3 loop: CASRKSLNTGELFF. The CDR3 region has the DNA TGTGCCAGCAGAAAAAGCCTGAACACCGGGGAGCTGTTTTTT. The chain carries TRBV2 and TRBJ2-2; D remains unclear. The CDR3 sequence is 14 residues long. Germline V gives CDR1 SNHLY, CDR2 FYNNEI. The V end was cut by 6 bases, the J end by 1 base, with 9 bases between.

V gene TRBV6-5 combines with J gene TRBJ2-2; no clear D. V was shortened by 3 bases and J by 4 bases, with 3 bases between the two germline ends. This CDR3 has 12 amino acids. Germline V gene data show CDR1 as MNHEY and CDR2 as SVGAGI. This CDR3 is CASSYFTGELFF. CDR3 nucleotide sequence: TGTGCCAGCAGTTATTTCACCGGGGAGCTGTTTTTT.

The genes are TRBV19 and TRBJ1-2; 7 nucleotides align to TRBD1. There are 13 residues in the CDR3. Germline CDR1 is LNHDA and CDR2 is SQIVND (reference sequence). The V gene end was trimmed by 5 bases and the J gene end by 5 bases; junction bases not matched to a gene: 5. The CDR3, as DNA: TGTGCCAGTAGTTGGAAGACAGGGTATGGCTACACCTTC. Translated: CASSWKTGYGYTF.